This T cell receptor beta chain was profiled in a study of CD8+CD57+ T cells in acquired aplastic anemia. Study information: Across the sorted CD4+ and CD8+ cells, DNA amounts averaged about 3 ug. CD4+ cell libraries from healthy donors averaged around 11 million reads. Findings and caveats of the study: Twenty-nine CD8+ CDR3 sequences were shared between patients and controls.

The germline V gene encodes CDR1 SGHAT and CDR2 FQDESV (reference sequence). Trimming cost V 10 bases and J 0 bases, with 25 bases left between them. This CDR3 contains 18 residues. Researchers used genomic DNA as the template to profile TCR beta VDJ and CDR3. One entry per CDR3 protein, called by TCRdb with MiXCR from the reads. In the table there are around 140,000 distinct CDR3 sequences, less than 45% of which are singletons. This clonotype was seen repeatedly, ten times or more. Its target is unknown. Sequenced material: sorted CD4+, CD8+, or CD8+CD57+ T cells (not recorded which) from PBMCs. The chain joins TRBV11-1 to TRBJ2-1; D might be TRBD1 (6 bases). This clonotype was obtained from a human donor in good health, serving as a control. CDR3 nucleotides: TGTGCCACCTGGTTAGACAAGGGACAAAAGAGCTCCTACAATGAGCAGTTCTTC. Its translation: CATWLDKGQKSSYNEQFF.